The sample holds a few counts of the clone carrying this T cell receptor (beta chain). Its antigen is unidentified. Only in-frame clones appear in the TCRdb table, and some are missing; sequencing was by immunoSEQ multiplex PCR. The sample includes approximately 35,000 clones, about 91% of them seen just once. The germline CDR1 and CDR2 sequences are MNHEY and SMNVEV (reference sequence). V lost 7 bases to trimming and J lost 0 bases, with 10 bases between them. This CDR3 contains 13 residues. The data stem from a study of T cells in localized non-small cell lung cancer. Notes on the study in general: Because only a single region of the tumor was sequenced, heterogeneity remains possible. Median approximately 58 top-100 tumor clones were shared with paired adjacent lung.

The rearrangement links TRBV27 to TRBJ2-7; a weak D match, TRBD1 (6 bases). The sample in question was PBMCs, obtained before any cancer treatment. This sequence originates from a man aged 40 to 69 with stage II lung adenocarcinoma. The CDR3 DNA follows: TGTGCCAGCACTACAGGGAGCTCCTACGAGCAGTACTTC. Translating it yields CASTTGSSYEQYF.